This T cell receptor (beta chain) originates from a study of cytomegalovirus exposure and HLA in healthy donors (dated by TCRdb to 2016 to 2017). Study-wide context: According to an earlier analysis of a few hundred of the donors, about 180 million T cells yielded roughly 110 million unique TCR beta sequences and 276 Gb of sequence data. Around 320 gigabases of sequencing data and approximately 93 million unique TCR sequences were included in an early release covering around 600 HLA-typed donors. Of the roughly 410 genotyped donors, 75% to 85% were placed in the genetic ancestry cluster associated with self-reported Caucasian donors. The aim of the study was to test whether cataloging public T cell receptors could identify signatures of past pathogen exposure. Using immunosequencing, the study profiled T cell repertoires from some 670 subjects and related those repertoires to cytomegalovirus serostatus. In addition to the first cohort of 666 subjects, a separate validation cohort of about 120 different subjects was used. To predict cytomegalovirus infection status, the study brought together high-throughput TCR immunosequencing, statistical association of individual TCRs with disease status, and machine learning. To study patterns of TCR occurrence, a later analysis re-analyzed previously published TCR beta repertoires from 600 to 750 donors and added high-resolution HLA genotyping. Rather than drawing on any new phenotypic data, the later analysis identified candidate immune exposures from TCR beta sequences and the way those sequences occurred across donors. An earlier analysis of a few hundred of the donors applied high-throughput TCR beta sequencing to assess whether each TCR beta V gene segment acted as functional or pseudogenic. Donor age, sex, ethnicity and CMV serostatus were compiled alongside the repertoire data. Genome-wide SNP genotypes for about 65% of the roughly 700 donors were used in a later genetic analysis, which treated that subset as a discovery cohort. Every repertoire in the discovery cohort had been generated on one and the same sequencing platform. Class I and class II HLA loci were covered by the typing at four-digit resolution. Typing coverage differed by locus: A, B, C, DRB1 and DQB1 were typed in roughly 620-640 donors, DQA1 in about 550, DPA1 in 600 to 610, and DPB1 in just under 490. Roughly 5 DR-DQ haplotypes were handled as single units for association and clustering, since linkage in the cohort was strong. Across 300 to 500 genotyped donors of the cohort, an average of approximately 240,000 unique TCR beta nucleotide sequences per donor were sequenced, and 15% to 20% of those sequences were non-productive. General findings and caveats noted by the study authors: Correlated functional status among segregating V segments might be attributable to linkage disequilibrium, but an unknown experimental factor could not be ruled out. V-gene and J-gene trimming of TCR beta chains was associated with a missense DCLRE1C variant in a later genetic analysis, and the association was replicated in an independent cohort. Only TCR beta chains were sequenced in this cohort, and the absence of alpha or paired-chain data limited detectable features. Most TCR sequences were observed very rarely across donors, whereas some public TCRs were present in many individuals. A group of highly shared sequence variants was considered likely to be a technical artifact of the sequencing pipeline. In a later analysis, around 17,000 TCR beta sequences were associated with specific HLA alleles at a false discovery rate of 0.05. Because HLA typing was unavailable for some donors at each locus, only the typed subset was used in association tests. The authors suggested that the approach could potentially be generalized to other disease states and immunological phenotypes. The presence/absence analyses assumed that sequencing depth was roughly uniform across donors, and that assumption may not be true. In an earlier analysis of approximately 590 of the donors, most TCR beta V segments appeared in productive rearrangements about 87% or about 30% of the time, broadly matching IMGT annotations. Cytomegalovirus status was reported to be diagnosed by the classifier with high specificity and sensitivity in both the original and validation cohorts. Because counts were too low, around 17 rarely observed V segments, including chromosome 9 orphons, were left out of the earlier analysis of roughly 600 of the donors. In a later analysis, HLA-associated TCR beta chains were found to be more clonally expanded and to have lower generation probabilities than equally common non-associated chains. In vitro tests confirmed that a few of the cytomegalovirus-associated TCR beta chains recognize cytomegalovirus antigens. A further reported finding was that TCR beta sequences accurately predicted the HLA-A and HLA-B alleles for most subjects in the first cohort. The study listed 150 to 200 TCR beta chains as associated with cytomegalovirus. In a later analysis, the rate of TCR association differed among HLA loci, with DRB1 alleles having the most associated TCRs and HLA-C alleles having the fewest. In a later analysis, several top co-occurrence clusters were reported to appear linked to parvovirus B19, influenza, CMV and Epstein-Barr virus. For the cohort, immune exposure information was limited to CMV serostatus. In a later genetic analysis, fewer N-insertions in productive TCRs were reported among donors in an Asian-associated ancestry cluster than the approximately 710-donor mean. When HLA alleles, especially DR and DQ, strongly co-occurred, attributing TCR associations to individual alleles was difficult. In a later analysis, most CMV-associated TCR beta chains were found to appear HLA-restricted, with HLA associations seemingly driven largely by CMV exposure.

Points on this clone: Its antigen is currently not known. No base-level quality is on record; no much larger clone is a single base apart.

The cohort comprised some 680 healthy bone marrow donors. All cohort members were sampled while nominally healthy, although unrecorded immune exposures were likely present. The donor was CMV seronegative and was included in the group of around 320 seronegative cohort members. Every donor gave a peripheral blood sample, and the peripheral blood mononuclear cells from that sample were used for TCR beta sequencing. The Qiagen DNeasy Blood Extraction Kit was used to extract genomic DNA from the blood cell samples. Library generation was performed with the immunoSEQ multiplex PCR assay. For the multiplex PCR, a mixture combining 60 forward primers for TCR Vbeta segments and 13 reverse primers for TCR Jbeta segments was used. The CDR3 region of rearranged TCR beta genes was amplified from genomic DNA by a multiplex PCR assay. The Illumina HiSeq System was used to sequence the amplified TCR beta libraries as 87-base-pair reads. On the study's bioinformatics: A later analysis counted tens of millions of unique TCR beta chains across the 550 to 750 repertoires, and around 9.9 million of these chains were shared by at least two donors. A nearest-neighbor algorithm error-corrected the raw reads and collapsed the reads into unique sequences, merging closely related sequences to remove PCR and sequencing errors. Alignment of CDR3 sequences to IMGT reference sequences was used to assign V, D and J gene segments. Each retained sequence needed at least a six-nucleotide match to both a V gene segment and a J gene segment. A rearrangement counted as productive if the CDR3 had no stop codons and remained in frame with V and J, and every other rearrangement counted as non-productive. CDR3 was defined according to IMGT convention as the region running from the second conserved V-encoded cysteine to the conserved J-encoded phenylalanine. The earlier analysis of some 540 of the donors excluded any sequence lacking an unambiguous match to a single V gene segment. In an earlier analysis of a few hundred of the donors, a V segment was called functional when productive rearrangements were above 56.7%, and segregating when the standard deviation between donors exceeded 5%. A statistical classification framework was built for diagnosing cytomegalovirus status from the catalog of TCR beta chain sequences. V and J gene assignment, in a later analysis, came from comparing TCR nucleotide sequences with IMGT/GENE-DB human TR gene sequences. A later analysis assigned CDR3 sequences and most-parsimonious VDJ recombination scenarios with the TCRdist pipeline. In a later analysis, each TCR beta chain was defined by its CDR3 amino acid sequence together with its V-gene family, and reads without a unique V-gene family were excluded. To address suspected cross-contamination and a sequencing artifact, a later analysis removed some 620 highly shared, low-generation-probability nucleotide sequences. In a later analysis, a clonal expansion index was calculated for each public chain from normalized within-repertoire ranks of inferred template counts. In a later analysis, generation probabilities were computed with a VDJ recombination model fitted to out-of-frame rearrangements, and the resulting probabilities were checked against IGoR. In a later analysis, TCR-TCR, TCR-HLA and TCR-CMV co-occurrence was scored with hypergeometric tests, and a repertoire-size bias correction was applied to TCR pairs. In a later analysis, false discovery rates were estimated by permuting HLA or CMV assignments 20 times. In a later analysis, co-occurring TCRs were grouped using DBSCAN, and TCRdist sequence similarity was added for clustering within HLA-allele-positive subsets. Repertoires with fewer than 30,000 or more than 120,000 public chains were left out of co-occurrence clustering, as were a handful of repertoires with anomalous nucleotide sharing. TCRdb's version of the immuneACCESS table is confined to in-frame rearrangements and falls short of the full clone set. An unresolved V gene accounts for under half of the shortfall where checked; the remainder is of unknown origin. The V and J calls and clone size come from that table; D and trimming were worked out from the DNA. This sample has over 65,000 clones in its table, and around 80% of those were observed once. The ten largest clones capture 9.7% of the sample.

Sequenced: PBMCs. This receptor was obtained from a middle-aged man in good health and CMV-seronegative.

The base sequence is TGTGCCAGCAGCCCCTTATCCTCTGGGGAGCTGTTTTTT. Its protein reads: CASSPLSSGELFF. This sequence uses TRBV9 and TRBJ2-2; the D gene is not confidently resolved. From cysteine to phenylalanine, the CDR3 is 13 amino acids long. The retained sequence is limited to the CDR3, 39 bases, with the frame set at the first base. V loses 4 bases of germline sequence and J loses 8 bases, and the interval between the two ends is 12 bases. Taken from the germline V gene, the CDR1 and CDR2 loops are SGDLS and YYNGEE. Full variable domain (CDR3 extended with the reference TRBV9 and TRBJ2-2 proteins): DSGVTQTPKHLITATGQRVTLRCSPRSGDLSVYWYQQSLDQGLQFLIQYYNGEERAKGNILERFSAQQFPDLHSELNLSSLELGDSALYFCASSPLSSGELFFGEGSRLTVL.